The source of this T cell receptor (beta chain) is a study of T cells in Graves' hyperthyroidism and ophthalmopathy. There are a few counts of this clonotype. What was amplified from RNA transcripts were TCR beta CDR3 regions. In the first-round RT-PCR of the TCR CDR3, the HTBI primer set was used. TCRdb redid the calling of the multiplex PCR reads with MiXCR, one entry per CDR3 protein. The sample lists a few hundred thousand distinct CDR3 sequences; about 15% were seen once. This CDR3 has 15 residues. Germline V gene lookup returns CDR1 SGDLS and CDR2 YYNGEE. Trimming removed 2 bases at V and 9 bases at J, with 17 bases between. Stability of Graves' hyperthyroidism was defined as absent ophthalmopathy progression within 18 months. The study enrolled patients aged 18 to 65 with newly diagnosed hyperthyroidism of under 2 months' duration. Out of 10 ml of fresh peripheral blood came the PBMCs.

Sequencing was performed on blood. The sequence came from a woman aged 30 to 39 with Graves' hyperthyroidism. The chain carries TRBV9 and TRBJ2-2, with D uncertain. CDR3 bases: TGTGCCAGCAGCGTCCAGCCTTTCCCCGACCGGGAGCTGTTTTTT. Protein: CASSVQPFPDRELFF.